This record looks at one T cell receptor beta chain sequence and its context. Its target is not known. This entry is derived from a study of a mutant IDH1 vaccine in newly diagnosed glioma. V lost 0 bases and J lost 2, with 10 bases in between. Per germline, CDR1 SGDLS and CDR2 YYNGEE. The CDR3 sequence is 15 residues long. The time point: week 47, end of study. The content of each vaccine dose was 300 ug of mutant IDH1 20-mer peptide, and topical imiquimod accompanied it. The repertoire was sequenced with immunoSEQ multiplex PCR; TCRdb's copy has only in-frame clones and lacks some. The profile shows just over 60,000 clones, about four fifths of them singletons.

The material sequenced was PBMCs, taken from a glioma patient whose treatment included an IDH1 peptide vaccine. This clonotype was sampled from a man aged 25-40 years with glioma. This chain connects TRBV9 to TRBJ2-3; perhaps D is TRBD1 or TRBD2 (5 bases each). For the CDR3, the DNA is TGTGCCAGCAGCGTAGCCGGGGACCACACAGATACGCAGTATTTT. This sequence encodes CASSVAGDHTDTQYF. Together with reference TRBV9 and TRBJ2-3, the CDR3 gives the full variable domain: DSGVTQTPKHLITATGQRVTLRCSPRSGDLSVYWYQQSLDQGLQFLIQYYNGEERAKGNILERFSAQQFPDLHSELNLSSLELGDSALYFCASSVAGDHTDTQYFGPGTRLTVL.